One T cell receptor (beta chain) is described in this entry. Its antigen is undetermined. Germline lookup yields CDR1 KGHSH and CDR2 LQKENI. CDR3 length equals 15 residues. Germline trimming cut 3 bases from V and 4 bases from J; bases unmatched to any gene: 4. This sample was included in a study of beta chain features in type 1 diabetes. Study observations and caveats: A pattern of fewer insertions and more deletions at VDJ junctions was seen in type 1 diabetes patients. A potential PCR bias toward shorter templates would be equal in patient and control samples. There was no resolution here of whether HLA type influences TCRB rearrangement.

Sequenced material consisted of expressed TCRB transcripts (all of the isolated RNA was reverse transcribed). It was found that naive, central memory and regulatory T cell samples averaged about 3.5 million reads. TCRdb's table, derived via immunoSEQ multiplex PCR, lists solely in-frame clones and lacks some. This table has more than 150,000 clones, 7.5% to 9.5% appearing once. Sequences were obtained from central memory CD4+ T cells from blood. V gene TRBV18 combines with J gene TRBJ2-3; 10 positions agree with TRBD1. The sequence came from a woman younger than 35 in good health. CDR3 in DNA: TGTGCCAGCTCACCCGACAGGGGGCGGCCAGATACGCAGTATTTT. Its protein product is CASSPDRGRPDTQYF.